One and the same sample provided the 27 T cell receptor beta chains below, sequenced in a study of graft-versus-host responses after intestinal transplantation. This table comes from immunoSEQ multiplex PCR, and its TCRdb copy is limited to in-frame clones, with some not included. The sample includes tens of thousands of clones, 90% to 95% of them seen just once. The sequences come from PBMCs, collected 16 days after intestinal transplant. The receptors shown here come from a human patient who received an intestinal transplant, so some T cells may come from the graft donor.

The genes are TRBV28 and TRBJ2-3; D remains ambiguous. The CDR3 sequence is 12 residues long. Trimming removed 3 bases from V and 1 base from J, with 2 bases in between. Germline-derived CDR1 and CDR2 are MDHEN and SYDVKM. The CDR3 DNA reads TGTGCCAGCAGTTTGGGCACAGATACGCAGTATTTT. Protein sequence: CASSLGTDTQYF.

This clone has more than one count but fewer than ten. V gene TRBV13 combines with J gene TRBJ2-7; D might be TRBD1 (5 bases). The CDR3 consists of 14 residues. The germline CDR1 and CDR2 sequences are PRHDT and FYEKMQ (reference sequence). Trimming removed 3 bases from V and 5 bases from J, with 14 bases in between. The chain's CDR3 is CASSFTRDLNEQYF. The CDR3 DNA reads as TGTGCCAGCAGCTTTACCAGGGATCTTAACGAGCAGTACTTC.

This clone has just one count. V and J are TRBV5-6 and TRBJ2-3; 9 bases are a match to TRBD1. With V trimmed by 0 bases and J by 1 base, 0 bases remained unmatched. The CDR3 length is 15 residues. Germline values: CDR1 SGHDT, CDR2 YYEEEE. CDR3 protein: CASSLGTGGTDTQYF. The DNA for the CDR3 is TGTGCCAGCAGCTTGGGGACAGGGGGCACAGATACGCAGTATTTT.

CDR3 amino acids: CASSAVMTSDTQYF. The CDR3 DNA is TGTGCCAGCAGTGCGGTTATGACGTCCGATACGCAGTATTTT. This chain links TRBV6-1 with TRBJ2-3; D is uncertain. V lost 4 bases, J lost 6 bases, and 14 bases lay in between. The CDR3 is 14 residues long. Germline V gene sequence: CDR1 MNHNS, CDR2 SASEGT.

The chain is built from TRBV5-1 and TRBJ2-3, with 8 bases that match TRBD1. The CDR3 has 16 residues. Germline lookup yields CDR1 SGHRS and CDR2 YFSETQ. The junction had 9 bases not matched to a gene; V was cut back by 0 bases and J by 6 bases. The CDR3 region is CASSLGRGQAADTQYF. CDR3 DNA: TGCGCCAGCAGCTTGGGCCGGGGACAGGCAGCGGATACGCAGTATTTT.

This clone was observed a single time. The V gene is TRBV29-1, the J gene TRBJ2-7; the D is unclear. CDR3 length equals 12 residues. The V end lost 3 bases, the J end lost 1 base, and 7 bases lay between the germline ends. The germline CDR1 and CDR2 sequences are SQVTM and ANQGSEA. The CDR3 DNA follows: TGCAGCGTTGAGGACGGTTCCTACGAGCAGTACTTC. This sequence encodes CSVEDGSYEQYF.

This sequence joins TRBV27 and TRBJ2-7; tentatively, D is TRBD1 or TRBD2 (5 bases each). The germline V gene has CDR1 MNHEY and CDR2 SMNVEV (reference sequence). Trimming left V 5 bases short and J 2 bases short, with 13 bases between. This CDR3 comprises 14 residues. CDR3 region: CASSGAPGTYEQYF. CDR3 nucleotides: TGTGCCAGCAGTGGGGCCCCGGGAACCTACGAGCAGTACTTC.

J is TRBJ2-7 and V is TRBV7-2; D is uncertain. Per germline, CDR1 SGHTA and CDR2 FQGNSA. Trimming removed 5 bases from V and 3 bases from J, with 14 bases in between. The CDR3 is 14 amino acids. The CDR3 reads CASSPDGGYYEQYF. CDR3 bases: TGTGCCAGCAGCCCGGATGGCGGATACTACGAGCAGTACTTC. Filled out from reference TRBV7-2 and TRBJ2-7, the complete variable domain reads GAGVSQSPSNKVTEKGKDVELRCDPISGHTALYWYRQSLGQGLEFLIYFQGNSAPDKSGLPSDRFSAERTGGSVSTLTIQRTQQEDSAVYLCASSPDGGYYEQYFGPGTRLTVT.

V gene TRBV5-3 combines with J gene TRBJ1-2; 12 bases align to TRBD1. TRBV5-3 belongs to the ORF category, with a function that is uncertain. The V and J ends lost 4 bases and 4 bases, in that order; junction bases with no gene match: 8. The CDR3 is made up of 16 amino acids. This CDR3 is CARSTRDRGLGYGYTF. The CDR3 DNA sequence: TGTGCCAGAAGCACCCGGGACAGGGGGCTGGGCTATGGCTACACCTTC.

This clone was observed a single time. V and J are TRBV19 and TRBJ1-5; TRBD1 is a possible D gene (5 bases). The CDR3 consists of 18 residues. Trimming took 3 bases from V and 2 from J, leaving 20 bases between them. CDR1 is LNHDA and CDR2 is SQIVND in the germline V gene (reference sequence). The chain's CDR3 is CASSIGVGSGGGNQPQHF. The CDR3, as DNA: TGTGCCAGTAGTATCGGGGTGGGATCGGGAGGGGGCAATCAGCCCCAGCATTTT.

This clone showed up just a few times. The chain is built from TRBV7-9 and TRBJ2-1; possible D gene TRBD1, 5 bases. Germline V gene data show CDR1 as SEHNR and CDR2 as FQNEAQ (reference sequence). The CDR3 runs to 18 residues. Trimming left V 4 bases short and J 5 bases short, with 24 bases between. In nucleotides, the CDR3 is TGTGCCAGCAGCTACACCATAGGGATGGGGCGTCGCCACAATGAGCAGTTCTTC. This codes for CASSYTIGMGRRHNEQFF.

J is TRBJ1-4 and V is TRBV7-8; no definite D call. The CDR3 runs 15 residues. The germline CDR1 and CDR2 sequences are SGHVS and FQNEAQ. V shed 3 bases and J shed 7 bases, with 15 bases lying between them. Written as DNA, the CDR3 is TGTGCCAGCAGCTTCCCCGGGCCTACTGGTGAAAAACTGTTTTTT. Protein product: CASSFPGPTGEKLFF.

CDR3 bases: TGTGCCACCAGCAGCGGGTATACGCAGTATTTT. This sequence encodes CATSSGYTQYF. The rearrangement uses TRBV15 and TRBJ2-3; no clear D. The length of the CDR3 is 11 residues. Per the germline V gene, CDR1 is LNHNV and CDR2 is YYDKDF (reference sequence). Between the trimmed V and J ends, which lost 3 bases and 7 bases, there was a span of 5 bases.

The chain recombines TRBV11-3 with TRBJ2-1, with 8 bases lining up with TRBD2. Germline V gene lookup returns CDR1 SGHNT and CDR2 YENEEA. The V segment lost 3 bases and the J segment 0 bases; nucleotides outside the gene matches: 7. The CDR3 sequence is 17 residues long. CDR3 region: CASSFRTSLSSYNEQFF. The CDR3 coding sequence is TGTGCCAGCAGCTTCCGGACTAGCCTTAGCTCCTACAATGAGCAGTTCTTC. The variable domain in full, completed from reference TRBV11-3 and TRBJ2-1, reads EAGVVQSPRYKIIEKKQPVAFWCNPISGHNTLYWYLQNLGQGPELLIRYENEEAVDDSQLPKDRFSAERLKGVDSTLKIQPAELGDSAVYLCASSFRTSLSSYNEQFFGPGTRLTVL.

This sequence joins TRBV18 and TRBJ1-3; 8 positions match TRBD1. Germline CDR1 KGHSH, CDR2 LQKENI. The CDR3 is 16 residues long. V lost 0 bases and J lost 4; bases outside the gene matches: 5. This chain's CDR3 is CASSPPYRGEGNTIYF. In nucleotides, the CDR3 is TGTGCCAGCTCACCACCGTACAGGGGGGAAGGAAACACCATATATTTT.

The V and J genes are TRBV2 and TRBJ2-1; D not resolved. CDR3 size: 14 residues. Trimming shortened V by 4 bases and J by 0 bases, and 7 bases separated the two germline ends. Germline loops: CDR1 SNHLY, CDR2 FYNNEI. The CDR3 bases are TGTGCCAGCAGTGGTGAGAGCTCCTACAATGAGCAGTTCTTC. Its protein is CASSGESSYNEQFF.

This clone is a singleton in its sample. V usage is TRBV7-9 and J usage is TRBJ2-1; D call uncertain. The germline gives CDR1 SEHNR, CDR2 FQNEAQ (reference sequence). The ends were cut back, 3 bases at V and 0 bases at J, with 9 bases in the middle. This CDR3 is 15 amino acids long. The CDR3 region has the DNA TGTGCCAGCAGCTTTTACGATAGCTCCTACAATGAGCAGTTCTTC. Protein sequence: CASSFYDSSYNEQFF. Based on the CDR3 plus reference TRBV7-9 and TRBJ2-1, the full variable domain is DTGVSQNPRHKITKRGQNVTFRCDPISEHNRLYWYRQTLGQGPEFLTYFQNEAQLEKSRLLSDRFSAERPKGSFSTLEIQRTEQGDSAMYLCASSFYDSSYNEQFFGPGTRLTVL.

The genes are TRBV6-5 and TRBJ1-3, with a possible D match to TRBD1 (6 bases). Per the germline V gene, CDR1 is MNHEY and CDR2 is SVGAGI. The CDR3 has 16 residues. Trimming removed 0 bases at V and 0 bases at J, with 9 bases between. CDR3 residues: CASSYSRGGSGNTIYF. The CDR3 bases are TGTGCCAGCAGTTACTCGAGGGGGGGCTCTGGAAACACCATATATTTT.

This clone has just one count. The chain recombines TRBV7-9 with TRBJ2-7, with a possible D match to TRBD1 (6 bases). This CDR3 is 12 amino acids long. Germline values: CDR1 SEHNR, CDR2 FQNEAQ (reference sequence). Trimming left V 5 bases short and J 6 bases short, with 11 bases between. The CDR3 sequence: CASSSTGREQYF. The CDR3 DNA is TGTGCCAGCAGCAGTACAGGGCGCGAGCAGTACTTC.

DNA of the CDR3: TGTGCCAGCAGCCACAAACACATACCGGGACTAGCGGGAAGGGCGTCATACTACGAGCAGTACTTC. This codes for CASSHKHIPGLAGRASYYEQYF. This rearrangement joins TRBV4-2 to TRBJ2-7; 13 bases agree with TRBD2. Germline V lookup: CDR1 LGHNA, CDR2 YNFKEQ. The CDR3 extends over 22 amino acids. V was clipped by 3 bases and J by 3 bases; unmatched bases: 23.

The CDR3 DNA follows: TGCGCCACTAGCCAAGTCCATACGGAAGGCTACGAGCAGTACTTC. Its protein is CATSQVHTEGYEQYF. This sequence joins TRBV4-1 and TRBJ2-7; perhaps TRBD2 as D (5 bases). Trimming took 10 bases from V and 3 from J, leaving 22 bases between them. CDR3 size: 15 residues. CDR1 is MGHRA and CDR2 is YSYEKL in the germline V gene.

V gene TRBV9 combines with J gene TRBJ2-1, with D possibly matching TRBD2 (5 bases). CDR1 and CDR2 (germline): SGDLS, YYNGEE. Trimming removed 0 bases at V and 2 bases at J, with 9 bases between. The CDR3 is made up of 15 amino acids. This CDR3 is CASSVALETYNEQFF. CDR3 coding DNA: TGTGCCAGCAGCGTAGCACTAGAAACCTACAATGAGCAGTTCTTC.

V and J are TRBV14 and TRBJ2-5, with 8 positions matching TRBD1. The V segment lost 4 bases and the J segment 5 bases; nucleotides outside the gene matches: 0. Germline V lookup: CDR1 SGHDN, CDR2 FVKESK. This CDR3 is 12 amino acids long. CDR3 sequence reads: CASSRDRETQYF. For the CDR3, the DNA is TGTGCCAGCAGCCGGGACAGGGAGACCCAGTACTTC.

The chain couples TRBV29-1 to TRBJ2-6, with D tentatively TRBD1 (6 bases). In germline, CDR1 is SQVTM, CDR2 ANQGSEA. The V gene lost 1 base and the J gene lost 0 bases, with 10 bases spanning the gap. The CDR3 totals 16 residues. The CDR3 loop reads CSVEGETGSGANVLTF. Here the CDR3 DNA reads TGCAGCGTTGAAGGGGAGACAGGCTCTGGGGCCAACGTCCTGACTTTC.

This chain links TRBV30 with TRBJ2-7, with D maybe TRBD2 (6 bases). The germline gives CDR1 GTSNPN, CDR2 SVGIG (reference sequence). This CDR3 spans 17 amino acids. Trimming took off 0 bases at V and 2 bases at J, with 20 bases between the two ends. The CDR3 nucleotides are TGTGCCTGGAGTGTTGACCGTTGGGAGGCTCCGCCCTACGAGCAGTACTTC. Translating it yields CAWSVDRWEAPPYEQYF.

The gene calls are TRBV16 and TRBJ2-2; D not certain. The CDR3 extends over 14 amino acids. CDR1 KGHSY and CDR2 FQNENV come from the germline V gene. The V end was cut by 1 base, the J end by 3 bases, with 6 bases between. This CDR3 is CASSQYQHTGELFF. The CDR3 coding sequence is TGTGCCAGCAGCCAATATCAACACACCGGGGAGCTGTTTTTT.

This chain connects TRBV27 to TRBJ2-7; 9 bases align to TRBD2. V shed 8 bases and J 4 bases; nucleotides not matched to a gene: 12. Germline assignment: CDR1 MNHEY and CDR2 SMNVEV (reference sequence). The CDR3 extends over 15 amino acids. The CDR3 sequence: CASRGGVARPYEQYF. In nucleotides, the CDR3 is TGTGCCAGCCGCGGGGGGGTGGCTAGGCCGTACGAGCAGTACTTC.